The present T cell receptor beta chain was sequenced within a study of cytomegalovirus exposure and HLA in healthy donors. Study-wide background: Drawn from HLA-typed donors, 80 million to 100 million unique TCRs were held in an early data release.

Germline CDR1 is SGHVS and CDR2 is FQNEAQ. V was clipped by 5 bases and J by 6 bases; unmatched bases: 11. The CDR3 sequence is 16 residues long. The study, taken as a whole, reports: In an earlier analysis, productive rearrangement rates for most beta V segments clustered near 87% or 30%. Available immune exposure information was restricted to CMV serostatus only.

About this clone: No antigen is known for it.

Use of 60 Vbeta and 13 Jbeta primers characterized the PCR. Measured with immunoSEQ multiplex PCR; TCRdb has only the in-frame clones, and not every one. Of roughly 90,000 clones listed, 82% are singletons. V usage is TRBV7-8 and J usage is TRBJ2-7, with 12 bases lining up with TRBD1. Sequencing used PBMCs. The clonotype was recovered from a man aged 30 to 39 in good health and CMV-seropositive. The CDR3 nucleotides read TGTGCCAGCAGCGTCGACCGGGACAGGGGGCAAGTCGAGCAGTACTTC. Amino acids: CASSVDRDRGQVEQYF.